These 23 T cell receptor beta chains share one sample of origin, sequenced in a study of regulatory T cells in long-lasting Graves disease. The sample's time point: persistent/refractory GD, antithyroid drugs over 5 years with positive TRAb. After RNA was extracted from PBMCs, the TCR library was made from it. iRepertoire HTBI primers and Arm-PCR of CDR3 regions built TCR beta libraries. From the multiplex PCR reads, TCRdb called clonotypes with MiXCR, one entry per CDR3 protein. The table records around 400,000 distinct CDR3 sequences, 23% of them present only once. Material: peripheral blood mononuclear cells (PBMCs), obtained when the disease was refractory, from a patient treated with antithyroid drugs. These receptors came from a female donor with Graves disease.

This clonotype was seen just once. It differs at one base from a far larger clone, so likely a read error. The rearrangement joins TRBV7-3 to TRBJ1-1; 9 nucleotides match TRBD1. This CDR3 is built from 13 residues. Germline-derived CDR1 and CDR2 are SGHTA and FQGTGA. The CDR3 DNA is TGTGCCAGCAGCCAGACAGGGGGTACTGAAGCTCTCTTT. The encoded protein is CASSQTGGTEALF.

This chain connects TRBV7-9 to TRBJ2-5; D call uncertain. This CDR3 comprises 14 residues. CDR1 SEHNR and CDR2 FQNEAQ come from the germline V gene (reference sequence). V was pared by 5 bases and J by 1 base, with 11 bases between. CDR3 loop: CASSPAGSQETQYF. In DNA form, the CDR3 reads TGTGCCAGCAGCCCCGCAGGTAGCCAAGAGACCCAGTACTTC.

This clonotype was seen repeatedly, ten times or more. The V gene is TRBV12-3 or TRBV12-4, the J gene TRBJ1-3; TRBD1 matches 8 bases. The J segment lost 3 bases and the V segment lost 6 bases, leaving 7 bases of the junction unmatched. The CDR3 is 15 amino acids. Here the CDR3 DNA reads TGTGCCAGCAGACCGACAGGGGATCGTGGAAACACCATATATTTT. It specifies CASRPTGDRGNTIYF.

This clonotype was counted between two and nine times. The chain carries TRBV3-1 and TRBJ2-5, with 8 bases identical to TRBD2. V lost 1 base, J lost 4 bases, and 11 bases stayed unmatched. The CDR3 sequence is 17 residues long. Germline V gene lookup returns CDR1 LGHDT and CDR2 YNNKEL (reference sequence). Here the CDR3 reads CASSQGSVGGGGETQYF. The CDR3 coding sequence is TGTGCCAGCAGCCAAGGATCAGTCGGGGGGGGGGGAGAGACCCAGTACTTC.

This chain joins TRBV6-5 and TRBJ2-5; D is undetermined. Looked up from germline, CDR1 is MNHEY and CDR2 is SVGAGI. Trimming removed 4 bases from V and 2 bases from J, with 17 bases in between. The CDR3 is 16 amino acids. CDR3 protein: CASSSPDLGSQETQYF. The CDR3 DNA is TGTGCCAGCAGTTCACCGGACCTAGGATCTCAAGAGACCCAGTACTTC.

This clonotype was picked up many times. This sequence joins TRBV2 and TRBJ1-5, with D possibly matching TRBD1 (6 bases). The CDR3 extends over 14 amino acids. The germline gives CDR1 SNHLY, CDR2 FYNNEI. Trimming cost V 7 bases and J 7 bases, with 17 bases left between them. The CDR3 reads CASNPSGVSQPQHF. DNA of the CDR3: TGTGCCAGCAACCCCTCAGGGGTTAGCCAGCCCCAGCATTTT.

This clonotype occurred a few times. V gene TRBV20-1 combines with J gene TRBJ2-7; 9 nucleotides align to TRBD2. Germline CDR1 DFQATT, CDR2 SNEGSKA (reference sequence). The V and J ends lost 1 base and 6 bases, in that order; junction bases with no gene match: 7. This CDR3 contains 14 residues. The CDR3 is CSARGGDSGSEQYF. The CDR3 coding sequence is TGCAGTGCTAGAGGGGGGGATAGCGGGAGCGAGCAGTACTTC.

This chain connects TRBV20-1 to TRBJ1-2; D possibly corresponds to TRBD1 (5 bases). Germline loops: CDR1 DFQATT, CDR2 SNEGSKA (reference sequence). V lost 0 bases and J lost 7, with 18 bases in between. The CDR3 sequence is 15 residues long. Here the CDR3 DNA reads TGCAGTGCTAGAGACCTAGGAAAAAGGGACTTTGGCTACACCTTC. Translating it yields CSARDLGKRDFGYTF.

The chain joins TRBV25-1 to TRBJ2-3; 7 positions agree with TRBD2. Germline V lookup: CDR1 MGHDK, CDR2 SYGVNS. Trimming cost V 4 bases and J 2 bases; bases outside gene matches: 6. The CDR3 is 15 amino acids. CDR3: CASSGGLPFTDTQYF. CDR3 in DNA: TGTGCCAGCAGTGGGGGACTACCTTTCACAGATACGCAGTATTTT.

This clonotype was detected ten times or more. The chain joins TRBV7-9 to TRBJ1-1; D not resolved. With 1 base removed from V and 1 base from J, the gap between germline ends came to 7 bases. Germline V gives CDR1 SEHNR, CDR2 FQNEAQ (reference sequence). This CDR3 has 14 residues. The CDR3 DNA reads as TGTGCCAGCAGCTTAGGACACGCGAACACTGAAGCTTTCTTT. It encodes CASSLGHANTEAFF.

This clonotype was picked up a small number of times. The chain uses TRBV4-2 and TRBJ2-7; D is perhaps TRBD1 (5 bases). There are 16 residues in the CDR3. Germline CDR1 is LGHNA and CDR2 is YNFKEQ. V gave up 1 base and J gave up 1 base, with 14 bases separating them. The CDR3 here is CASSQGFQGRSYEQYF. The CDR3 region has the DNA TGTGCCAGCAGCCAAGGGTTCCAGGGTAGGTCCTACGAGCAGTACTTC.

This clonotype was observed a handful of times. The gene calls are TRBV20-1 and TRBJ1-1; 8 bases agree with TRBD1. This CDR3 contains 14 residues. From germline, CDR1 is DFQATT and CDR2 SNEGSKA (reference sequence). After removal of 4 bases from V and 3 bases from J, the junction contained 7 bases not matched to a gene. CDR3 sequence reads: CSATSQGADTEAFF. In DNA, the CDR3 is TGCAGTGCTACTAGCCAGGGGGCGGACACTGAAGCTTTCTTT.

Only a few counts were recorded for this clonotype. The chain is built from TRBV29-1 and TRBJ1-1; TRBD1 matches 10 bases. Germline V lookup: CDR1 SQVTM, CDR2 ANQGSEA. The CDR3 has 12 residues. V shed 5 bases and J 5 bases; nucleotides not matched to a gene: 2. The CDR3 loop reads CSVRQGATEAFF. CDR3 bases: TGCAGCGTTAGACAGGGGGCTACTGAAGCTTTCTTT.

The CDR3 region has the DNA TGCGCCAGCAGCCAAGTACGAGCGGGACTAGCGAAGCAATCCTACGAGCAGTACTTC. Translating gives CASSQVRAGLAKQSYEQYF. This chain uses TRBV4-1 with TRBJ2-7, with TRBD2 matching 10 bases. Germline loops: CDR1 MGHRA, CDR2 YSYEKL. This CDR3 is 19 amino acids long. V was clipped by 1 base and J by 1 base; unmatched bases: 13.

The chain combines TRBV9 with TRBJ2-1; the D gene could be TRBD1 or TRBD2 (6 bases each). The length of the CDR3 is 15 residues. Germline assignment: CDR1 SGDLS and CDR2 YYNGEE. V dropped 3 bases and J dropped 7 bases, with 17 bases sitting between them. The CDR3 region has the DNA TGTGCCAGCAGCGAGGGGCCGGGGGCGGGTAATGAGCAGTTCTTC. It codes for CASSEGPGAGNEQFF. Supplemented by reference TRBV9 and TRBJ2-1, the full variable domain reads DSGVTQTPKHLITATGQRVTLRCSPRSGDLSVYWYQQSLDQGLQFLIQYYNGEERAKGNILERFSAQQFPDLHSELNLSSLELGDSALYFCASSEGPGAGNEQFFGPGTRLTVL.

The CDR3: CASSPDRGPVKAFF. CDR3 DNA sequence: TGCGCCAGCAGCCCGGACAGGGGCCCTGTTAAAGCTTTCTTT. This chain joins TRBV4-3 and TRBJ1-1; 9 bases fit TRBD1. The CDR3 sequence is 14 residues long. V shed 4 bases, J shed 9 bases, and the junction held 9 bases outside the gene matches. Germline lookup yields CDR1 LGHNA and CDR2 YSLEER.

V and J are TRBV25-1 and TRBJ1-1; a possible D gene is TRBD1 (5 bases). The CDR3 runs to 14 residues. Deletions cut 3 bases from V and 10 bases from J, with 18 bases between. Germline CDR1 and CDR2: MGHDK and SYGVNS. CDR3 sequence reads: CASSEDTGHRRAFF. CDR3 coding DNA: TGTGCCAGCAGTGAGGACACGGGCCATCGAAGAGCTTTCTTT.

This sequence joins TRBV7-3 and TRBJ2-2; 7 nucleotides line up with TRBD2. The CDR3 runs 15 residues. The germline gives CDR1 SGHTA, CDR2 FQGTGA. V shed 4 bases and J 3 bases; nucleotides not matched to a gene: 5. This CDR3 is CASSSYAGDTGELFF. The CDR3 DNA sequence: TGTGCCAGCAGCTCCTACGCGGGGGACACCGGGGAGCTGTTTTTT.

This clonotype was picked up many times. The chain uses TRBV11-3 and TRBJ1-1, with 7 bases fitting TRBD1. The CDR3 has 15 amino acids. The V gene's germline CDR1 is SGHNT and CDR2 YENEEA. The junction had 6 bases not matched to a gene; V was cut back by 4 bases and J by 1 base. CDR3 DNA sequence: TGTGCCAGCAGCTCCGACAGGGTAGAGAACACTGAAGCTTTCTTT. This translates into CASSSDRVENTEAFF. The variable domain in full, with the rest retrieved from reference TRBV11-3 and TRBJ1-1, is EAGVVQSPRYKIIEKKQPVAFWCNPISGHNTLYWYLQNLGQGPELLIRYENEEAVDDSQLPKDRFSAERLKGVDSTLKIQPAELGDSAVYLCASSSDRVENTEAFFGQGTRLTVV.

The gene calls are TRBV19 and TRBJ1-1; D is possibly TRBD1 (5 bases). The CDR3 runs 15 residues. Germline V CDR1 and CDR2: LNHDA, SQIVND (reference sequence). V was trimmed by 0 bases and J by 1 base, leaving 9 bases between them. CDR3 amino acids: CASSIDDSRNTEAFF. In nucleotides, the CDR3 is TGTGCCAGTAGTATAGACGACAGTCGGAACACTGAAGCTTTCTTT.

The V call is TRBV7-9, the J call TRBJ2-5, with D perhaps given as TRBD1 or TRBD2 (5 bases each). V was clipped by 4 bases and J by 7 bases, with 16 bases between them. The V gene's germline CDR1 is SEHNR and CDR2 FQNEAQ (reference sequence). This CDR3 spans 14 amino acids. CDR3 residues: CASSWPRDPGTQYF. CDR3 coding DNA: TGTGCCAGCAGCTGGCCCCGGGACCCCGGGACCCAGTACTTC.

The chain is built from TRBV6-2 or TRBV6-3 and TRBJ2-7; TRBD2 matches 8 bases. There are 16 residues in the CDR3. Germline-derived CDR1 and CDR2 are MNHEY and SVGEGT. After removal of 2 bases from V and 4 bases from J, the junction contained 10 bases not matched to a gene. The CDR3 reads CASSYRPGGGRYEQYF. CDR3 coding DNA: TGTGCCAGCAGTTACCGCCCAGGAGGCGGGAGGTACGAGCAGTACTTC.

The chain joins TRBV7-9 to TRBJ1-1; D is undetermined. Trimming took 8 bases from V and 4 from J, leaving 11 bases between them. The germline V gene has CDR1 SEHNR and CDR2 FQNEAQ (reference sequence). The CDR3 contains 12 residues. The CDR3 DNA is TGTGCCAGCCGTTGGGAGGTCACTGAAGCTTTCTTT. Translation: CASRWEVTEAFF.